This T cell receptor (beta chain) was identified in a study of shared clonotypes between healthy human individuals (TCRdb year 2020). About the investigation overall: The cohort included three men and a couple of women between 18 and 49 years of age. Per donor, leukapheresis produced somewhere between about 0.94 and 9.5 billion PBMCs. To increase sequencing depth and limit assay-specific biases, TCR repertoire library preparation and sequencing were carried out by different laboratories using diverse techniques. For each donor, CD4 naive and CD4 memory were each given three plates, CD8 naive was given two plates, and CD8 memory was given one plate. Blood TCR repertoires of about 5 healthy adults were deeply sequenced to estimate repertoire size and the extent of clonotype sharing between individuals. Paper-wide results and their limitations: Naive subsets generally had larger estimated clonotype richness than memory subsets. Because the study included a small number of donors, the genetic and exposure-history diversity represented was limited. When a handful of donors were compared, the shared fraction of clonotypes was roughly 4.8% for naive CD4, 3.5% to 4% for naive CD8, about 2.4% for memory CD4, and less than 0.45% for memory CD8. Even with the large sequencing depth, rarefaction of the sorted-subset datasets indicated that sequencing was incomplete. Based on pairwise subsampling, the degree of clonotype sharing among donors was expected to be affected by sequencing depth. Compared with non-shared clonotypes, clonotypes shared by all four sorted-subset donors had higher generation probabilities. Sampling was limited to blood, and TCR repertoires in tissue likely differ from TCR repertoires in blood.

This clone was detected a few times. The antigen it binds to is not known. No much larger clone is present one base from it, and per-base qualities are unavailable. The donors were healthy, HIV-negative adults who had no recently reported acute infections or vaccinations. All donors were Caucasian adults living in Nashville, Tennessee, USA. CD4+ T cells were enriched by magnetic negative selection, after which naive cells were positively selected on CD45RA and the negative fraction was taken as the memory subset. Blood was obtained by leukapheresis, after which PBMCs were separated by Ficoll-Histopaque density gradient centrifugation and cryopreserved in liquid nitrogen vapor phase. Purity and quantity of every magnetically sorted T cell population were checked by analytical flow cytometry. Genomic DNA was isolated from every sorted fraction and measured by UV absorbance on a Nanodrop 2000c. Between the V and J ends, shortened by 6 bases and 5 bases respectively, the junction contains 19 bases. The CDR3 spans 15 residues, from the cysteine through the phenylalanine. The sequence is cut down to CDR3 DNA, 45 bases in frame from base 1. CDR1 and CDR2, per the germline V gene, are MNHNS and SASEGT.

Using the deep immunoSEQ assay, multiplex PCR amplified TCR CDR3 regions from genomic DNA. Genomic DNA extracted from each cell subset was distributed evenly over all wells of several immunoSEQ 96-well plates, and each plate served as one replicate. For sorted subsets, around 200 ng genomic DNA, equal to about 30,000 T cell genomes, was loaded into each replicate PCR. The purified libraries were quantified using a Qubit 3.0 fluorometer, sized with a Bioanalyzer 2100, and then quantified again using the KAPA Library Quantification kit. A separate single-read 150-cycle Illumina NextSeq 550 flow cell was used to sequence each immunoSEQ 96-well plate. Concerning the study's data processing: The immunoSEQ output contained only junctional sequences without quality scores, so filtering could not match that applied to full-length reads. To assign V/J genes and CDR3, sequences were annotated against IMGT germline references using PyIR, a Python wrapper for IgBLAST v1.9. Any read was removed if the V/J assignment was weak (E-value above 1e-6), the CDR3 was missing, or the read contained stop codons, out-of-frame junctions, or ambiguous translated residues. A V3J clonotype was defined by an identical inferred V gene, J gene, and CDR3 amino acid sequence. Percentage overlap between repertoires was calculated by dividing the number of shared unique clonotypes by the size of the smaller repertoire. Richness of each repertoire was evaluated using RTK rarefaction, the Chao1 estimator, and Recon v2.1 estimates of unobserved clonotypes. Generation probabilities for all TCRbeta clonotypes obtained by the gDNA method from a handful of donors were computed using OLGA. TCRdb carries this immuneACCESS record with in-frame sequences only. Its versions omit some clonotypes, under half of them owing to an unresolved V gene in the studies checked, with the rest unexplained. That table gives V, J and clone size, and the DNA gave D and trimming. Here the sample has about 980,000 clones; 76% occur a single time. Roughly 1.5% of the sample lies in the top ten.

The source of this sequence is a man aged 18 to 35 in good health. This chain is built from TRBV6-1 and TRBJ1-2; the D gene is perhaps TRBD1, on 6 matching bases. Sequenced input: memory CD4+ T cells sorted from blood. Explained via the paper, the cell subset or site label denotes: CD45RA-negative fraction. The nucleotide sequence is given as TGTGCCAGCAGCCCGGGGGGCGGGTTCTATTATGGCTACACCTTC. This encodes CASSPGGGFYYGYTF.